These 20 T cell receptor beta chains share one sample of origin, sequenced in a study of cytomegalovirus exposure and HLA in healthy donors (dated by TCRdb to the late 2010s). The library was produced with the immunoSEQ multiplex PCR assay. The multiplex PCR relied on a mix of 60 forward primers for TCR Vbeta segments and 13 reverse primers for TCR Jbeta segments. TCRdb retrieved this table from immuneACCESS and kept in-frame rearrangements only. Not all clones are present; in checked studies, unresolved V genes account for under half, and no reason is known for the remainder. For this sample, the table gives just over 200,000 clones. The ten largest make up 0.9% to 1.4% of the sample. Sequencing used PBMCs. These receptor sequences come from a girl aged 2 to 10 in good health and CMV-seropositive.

The chain uses TRBV10-3 and TRBJ2-2; TRBD2 agrees at 13 bases. The V gene's germline CDR1 is ENHRY and CDR2 SYGVKD. CDR3 length equals 15 residues. The J segment lost 5 bases and the V segment lost 8 bases, leaving 5 bases of the junction unmatched. In DNA, the CDR3 is TGTGCCATCCCCGGGACTAGCGGGAAAACCGGGGAGCTGTTTTTT. It translates to CAIPGTSGKTGELFF.

This chain uses TRBV6-1 with TRBJ1-1; possible D gene TRBD1, 6 bases. Deletions cut 4 bases from V and 8 bases from J, with 11 bases between. This CDR3 has 12 amino acids. Germline V gene lookup returns CDR1 MNHNS and CDR2 SASEGT. CDR3 protein: CASSVGQGEAFF. DNA of the CDR3: TGTGCCAGCAGTGTAGGGCAGGGGGAAGCTTTCTTT.

CDR3 residues: CASSQVPVSPQYF. CDR3 nucleotides: TGCGCCAGCAGCCAAGTCCCTGTGTCCCCGCAGTATTTT. The gene calls are TRBV4-1 and TRBJ2-3; D gene unclear. V dropped 1 base and J dropped 10 bases, with 12 bases sitting between them. Germline V gene data show CDR1 as MGHRA and CDR2 as YSYEKL. The CDR3 extends over 13 amino acids.

This sequence joins TRBV7-2 and TRBJ2-1, with 8 nucleotides matching TRBD1. This CDR3 spans 15 amino acids. The germline V gene encodes CDR1 SGHTA and CDR2 FQGNSA. Trimming removed 5 bases from V and 3 bases from J; junction bases left unmatched: 6. CDR3 loop: CASSPRTGNYNEQFF. In nucleotides, the CDR3 is TGTGCCAGCAGCCCTCGGACAGGGAACTACAATGAGCAGTTCTTC.

The chain combines TRBV28 with TRBJ2-1, with a tentative D call TRBD1 (6 bases). This CDR3 has 16 residues. Per the germline V gene, CDR1 is MDHEN and CDR2 is SYDVKM. V dropped 6 bases and J dropped 0 bases, with 15 bases sitting between them. The CDR3 DNA follows: TGTGCCAGCAGGGACGCGCAGGGGATCTCCTACAATGAGCAGTTCTTC. This gives the protein CASRDAQGISYNEQFF.

The chain recombines TRBV6-1 with TRBJ2-3; 8 bases are shared with TRBD2. Losses at the gene ends were 2 bases for V and 4 bases for J; bases not matched to a gene: 5. Germline V gene sequence: CDR1 MNHNS, CDR2 SASEGT. This CDR3 region has 15 residues. CDR3 loop: CASSEMAGGSDTQYF. The CDR3 coding sequence is TGTGCCAGCAGTGAAATGGCGGGAGGATCAGATACGCAGTATTTT.

The genes are TRBV7-2 and TRBJ2-3; weak D call: TRBD1 (6 bases). The CDR3 totals 14 residues. Germline CDR1 reads SGHTA; CDR2 reads FQGNSA. The ends were cut back, 5 bases at V and 2 bases at J, with 11 bases in the middle. CDR3: CASSPGVATDTQYF. The CDR3 DNA reads TGTGCCAGCAGCCCAGGGGTAGCCACAGATACGCAGTATTTT.

The rearrangement links TRBV19 to TRBJ2-5; 11 bases are a match to TRBD2. Looked up from germline, CDR1 is LNHDA and CDR2 is SQIVND (reference sequence). The CDR3 is 15 residues long. Unmatched junction bases numbered 4, after V lost 6 bases and J lost 1 base. The chain's CDR3 is CASSDLAGGQETQYF. For the CDR3, the DNA is TGTGCCAGTAGCGATCTAGCGGGGGGCCAAGAGACCCAGTACTTC.

The gene calls are TRBV7-9 and TRBJ2-7; 7 bases match TRBD1. V trimming: 3 bases; J trimming: 3 bases; junction bases outside the gene matches: 11. The CDR3 has 16 amino acids. CDR1 and CDR2 from the germline V gene are SEHNR and FQNEAQ (reference sequence). Written as DNA, the CDR3 is TGTGCCAGCAGCTTTCGCCGGGCAGGGGGATTCTACGAGCAGTACTTC. Protein product: CASSFRRAGGFYEQYF.

The chain recombines TRBV11-1 with TRBJ1-1; D remains unclear. Germline V lookup: CDR1 SGHAT, CDR2 FQDESV (reference sequence). Between the trimmed V and J ends, which lost 5 bases and 0 bases, there was a span of 7 bases. There are 13 residues in the CDR3. The CDR3 sequence: CASSPGVNTEAFF. The CDR3 DNA reads as TGTGCCAGCAGCCCTGGAGTGAACACTGAAGCTTTCTTT.

The rearrangement uses TRBV10-3 and TRBJ2-3, with TRBD1 matching 9 bases. With 2 bases clipped from V and 0 bases from J, the junction kept 15 bases outside the gene matches. There are 20 residues in the CDR3. Germline V gene data show CDR1 as ENHRY and CDR2 as SYGVKD. The DNA for the CDR3 is TGTGCCATCAGTGAGCGACTCGGGACAGGGAGAGTGGAGAGCACAGATACGCAGTATTTT. This encodes CAISERLGTGRVESTDTQYF.

The chain is built from TRBV4-1 and TRBJ1-5; D gene unclear. The CDR3 covers 15 residues. In germline, CDR1 is MGHRA, CDR2 YSYEKL. Trimming removed 1 base at V and 0 bases at J, with 7 bases between. CDR3: CASSQAPYSNQPQHF. DNA for the CDR3: TGCGCCAGCAGCCAAGCTCCCTATAGCAATCAGCCCCAGCATTTT.

The rearrangement joins TRBV9 to TRBJ2-7; weak D call: TRBD1 (6 bases). The CDR3 has 14 residues. Germline CDR1 reads SGDLS; CDR2 reads YYNGEE. The V end was cut by 2 bases, the J end by 2 bases, with 11 bases between. Written as DNA, the CDR3 is TGTGCCAGCAGCGTGACAGGAAATCCCTACGAGCAGTACTTC. Translation gives CASSVTGNPYEQYF.

This chain uses TRBV2 with TRBJ2-7, with TRBD2 matching 15 bases. J was trimmed by 6 bases and V by 7 bases; bases with no gene match: 4. The length of the CDR3 is 14 residues. Germline V gives CDR1 SNHLY, CDR2 FYNNEI. CDR3 nucleotides: TGTGCCAGCAAATCGGGACTAGCGGGAGGCGAGCAGTACTTC. Translating gives CASKSGLAGGEQYF.

The J gene is TRBJ2-1, the V gene TRBV11-3, with D perhaps matching TRBD2 (5 bases). V dropped 5 bases and J dropped 7 bases, with 18 bases sitting between them. From germline, CDR1 is SGHNT and CDR2 YENEEA. The CDR3 is 15 residues long. CDR3 sequence (DNA): TGTGCCAGCAGCCGGCGCCCGACTATCGAGAATGAGCAGTTCTTC. Translated, it gives CASSRRPTIENEQFF.

The rearrangement uses TRBV28 and TRBJ1-2, with D uncertain. Per germline, CDR1 MDHEN and CDR2 SYDVKM. The V end lost 1 base, the J end lost 4 bases, and 10 bases lay between the germline ends. The CDR3 has 14 residues. DNA of the CDR3: TGTGCCAGCAGTTTATCGGGGAGCCCCTATGGCTACACCTTC. Translating gives CASSLSGSPYGYTF.

The V and J genes are TRBV7-9 and TRBJ1-2, with a tentative D call TRBD1 (6 bases). V lost 2 bases, J lost 2 bases, and 6 bases lay in between. The germline gives CDR1 SEHNR, CDR2 FQNEAQ (reference sequence). The CDR3 has 13 residues. The CDR3, as DNA: TGTGCCAGCAGCTTACAGGGGAACTATGGCTACACCTTC. Protein product: CASSLQGNYGYTF.

The gene calls are TRBV9 and TRBJ1-2; the D gene is possibly TRBD1 (6 bases). The germline V gene encodes CDR1 SGDLS and CDR2 YYNGEE. V lost 0 bases, J lost 3 bases, and 12 bases lay in between. CDR3 length equals 15 residues. CDR3 region: CASSVESDRYYGYTF. The CDR3 DNA sequence: TGTGCCAGCAGCGTAGAGTCCGACAGGTACTATGGCTACACCTTC.

The chain combines TRBV7-2 with TRBJ2-3; 11 bases are shared with TRBD2. The V gene end was trimmed by 2 bases and the J gene end by 8 bases; junction bases not matched to a gene: 0. Per germline, CDR1 SGHTA and CDR2 FQGNSA. This CDR3 comprises 13 residues. As DNA, the CDR3 is TGTGCCAGCAGCTTACTAGCGGGAGGTACGCAGTATTTT. Its translation: CASSLLAGGTQYF.

The J gene is TRBJ1-1, the V gene TRBV20-1; D call uncertain. Germline values: CDR1 DFQATT, CDR2 SNEGSKA (reference sequence). This CDR3 comprises 11 residues. Between the trimmed V and J ends, which lost 3 bases and 7 bases, there was a span of 9 bases. The CDR3 loop is CSASGGIEAFF. The CDR3 DNA is TGCAGTGCTAGTGGAGGGATTGAAGCTTTCTTT.